This T cell receptor beta chain was sequenced in a study of blood T cell repertoires in COVID-19. Study background: Spain, Italy and the United States supplied samples that represented acute and convalescent COVID-19.

All enrollees were about 18 to 89 years old and from about two dozen US areas. Clinical histories supplied by participants themselves formed the basis of cohort assignment. Recovered status in Cohort 3 required two negative PCRs, clearance, or symptom resolution. TCRdb keeps only in-frame clones here, not all; method: immunoSEQ multiplex PCR. The sample yields 250,000 to 350,000 clones, roughly nine tenths seen once. CDR3 length equals 15 residues. Germline V gene data show CDR1 as LGHDT and CDR2 as YNNKEL (reference sequence). The V end lost 2 bases, the J end lost 5 bases, and 12 bases lay between the germline ends.

The clonotype comes from a woman aged 25 to 39 who had recovered from COVID-19. The rearrangement links TRBV3-1 (or the pseudogene TRBV3-2) to TRBJ2-2; D unresolved. Sequences were obtained from PBMCs or T cells enriched from blood (not recorded which). Written as DNA, the CDR3 is TGTGCCAGCAGCCAATCCATGGGCGCAACCGGGGAGCTGTTTTTT. This translates into CASSQSMGATGELFF.